This is a list of T cell receptor beta chains from one sample in a study of blood T cell repertoires in COVID-19. Method: immunoSEQ multiplex PCR; TCRdb's copy keeps in-frame clones and lacks some. The top ten clones hold about a tenth of a sample with some 50,000 clones, 70% to 90% of them seen once. The sample consisted of peripheral blood. These receptors were obtained from a human donor in a cohort sampled during active COVID-19. The CDR3 runs from the conserved cysteine through the conserved F or W. Fields, in order: clone size, J gene, V gene, D gene, CDR3 protein, CDR3 DNA. The D gene is left open where the match is weak. For some rows the clone size is stated as once, few or many, or as a class when expanded; others skip it.

.	TRBJ2-3	TRBV18	.	CASSPNSALTDTQYF	TGTGCCAGCTCACCGAACTCAGCGCTCACAGATACGCAGTATTTT
.	TRBJ2-7	TRBV6-6	.	CASRADTISYEQYF	TGTGCCAGCAGGGCAGACACGATCTCCTACGAGCAGTACTTC
once	TRBJ1-4	TRBV25-1	.	CASSEGQGYTNEKLFF	TGTGCCAGCAGTGAAGGGCAGGGGTACACTAATGAAAAACTGTTTTTT
.	TRBJ1-4	TRBV14	.	CASSPYRLKTGEKLFF	TGTGCCAGCAGCCCCTACCGGCTCAAAACGGGTGAAAAACTGTTTTTT
.	TRBJ2-5	TRBV27	.	CASRRDSDFQETQYF	TGTGCCAGCAGGCGGGACAGCGACTTCCAAGAGACCCAGTACTTC
once	TRBJ1-1	TRBV5-4	.	CASVRGSEAFF	TGTGCCAGCGTAAGGGGGTCGGAAGCTTTCTTT
.	TRBJ2-7	TRBV7-8	.	CASSLVRGGQGEQYF	TGTGCCAGCAGCTTAGTTCGGGGGGGACAGGGCGAGCAGTACTTC
.	TRBJ1-5	TRBV2	TRBD1	CASSSQGGRQPQHF	TGTGCCAGCAGTTCACAGGGGGGGAGGCAGCCCCAGCATTTT
.	TRBJ2-7	TRBV6-6	TRBD1	CASSLPGQGAGEQYF	TGTGCCAGCAGTTTACCGGGACAGGGGGCTGGCGAGCAGTACTTC
.	TRBJ1-5	TRBV30	TRBD1	CAWGDRDNQPQHF	TGTGCCTGGGGGGACAGAGACAATCAGCCCCAGCATTTT
.	TRBJ2-7	TRBV4-3	.	CASSQQGHYEQYF	TGCGCCAGCAGCCAACAGGGTCACTACGAGCAGTACTTC
.	TRBJ1-3	TRBV15	TRBD1	CATSRDRQGTGNTIYF	TGTGCCACCAGCAGAGATCGACAGGGGACCGGAAACACCATATATTTT
.	TRBJ1-2	TRBV7-9	.	CASSLGAYGYTF	TGTGCCAGCAGCTTGGGGGCGTATGGCTACACCTTC
.	TRBJ1-6	TRBV5-4	.	CASSPGRRSYNSPLHF	TGTGCCAGCAGCCCGGGAAGAAGATCCTATAATTCACCCCTCCACTTT
.	TRBJ1-2	TRBV4-1	TRBD1	CASSQGDRAQVGYTF	TGCGCCAGCAGCCAAGGGGACAGAGCGCAGGTTGGCTACACCTTC
.	TRBJ1-3	TRBV19	TRBD1	CASSAPGQGRNTIYF	TGTGCCAGTAGTGCACCGGGACAGGGTCGAAACACCATATATTTT
.	TRBJ2-1	TRBV5-1	TRBD2	CASSLGPGEGTYNVQFF	TGCGCCAGCAGCTTGGGGCCCGGGGAGGGGACCTACAATGTGCAGTTCTTC
few	TRBJ2-1	TRBV29-1	.	CSVPGLTGPYNEQFF	TGCAGCGTCCCCGGACTGACCGGTCCCTACAATGAGCAGTTCTTC
.	TRBJ2-1	TRBV9	.	CASSAQRAGYNEQFF	TGTGCCAGCAGCGCCCAGCGGGCGGGCTACAATGAGCAATTCTTC
.	TRBJ1-3	TRBV28	.	CASSLGTSSGNTIYF	TGTGCCAGCAGTTTAGGGACAAGCTCTGGAAACACCATATATTTT
.	TRBJ2-3	TRBV11-2	.	CASSLDQGTQYF	TGTGCCAGCAGCTTAGACCAGGGAACGCAGTATTTT
.	TRBJ1-5	TRBV7-2	.	CASSSPREGSNQPQHF	TGTGCCAGCAGCTCCCCTAGGGAGGGATCCAATCAGCCCCAGCATTTT
.	TRBJ2-7	TRBV4-1	TRBD2	CASSLTSGAPAFYEQYF	TGCGCCAGCAGCCTGACTAGCGGGGCGCCTGCTTTCTACGAGCAGTACTTC
.	TRBJ1-2	TRBV5-1	.	CASSLEGDYGYTF	TGCGCCAGCAGCTTGGAAGGGGACTATGGCTACACCTTC
.	TRBJ2-3	TRBV9	.	CASSEPGDTQYF	TGTGCCAGCAGCGAACCGGGAGATACGCAGTATTTT
.	TRBJ2-2	TRBV5-1	TRBD1	CASSSAGQGLTGELFF	TGCGCCAGCAGCTCAGCGGGACAGGGCCTGACCGGGGAGCTGTTTTTT
.	TRBJ2-1	TRBV6-5	TRBD2	CASSPGGSYNEQFF	TGTGCCAGCAGTCCGGGGGGCTCCTACAATGAGCAGTTCTTC
.	TRBJ2-3	TRBV7-2	TRBD2	CASSLAHLGSGGTDTQYF	TGTGCCAGCAGCTTAGCGCATTTAGGTAGCGGGGGCACAGATACGCAGTATTTT
.	TRBJ2-7	TRBV6-4	.	CASSDSIDSDEQYF	TGTGCCAGCAGTGACTCCATTGACAGTGACGAGCAGTACTTC
.	TRBJ1-1	TRBV7-9	.	CASSLDSGNTEAFF	TGTGCCAGCAGCTTAGATTCGGGGAACACTGAAGCTTTCTTT
.	TRBJ1-5	TRBV19	.	CASRTGQGRRSNQPQHF	TGTGCCAGTAGAACCGGGCAGGGGCGTCGCAGCAATCAGCCCCAGCATTTT
.	TRBJ1-1	TRBV7-9	.	CASSSGGVGSTEAFF	TGTGCCAGCAGCTCCGGGGGGGTAGGGAGCACTGAAGCTTTCTTT
once	TRBJ2-5	TRBV11-2	.	CASSLVFQYF	TGTGCCAGCAGCTTAGTCTTCCAGTACTTC